This TCR beta chain was captured by sequencing in a study of cytomegalovirus exposure and HLA in healthy donors. Amplification used 60 Vbeta primers and 13 Jbeta primers. The protocol was immunoSEQ multiplex PCR, while the TCRdb copy is restricted to in-frame clones and leaves out a portion. The sample has a few hundred thousand clones, around 80% seen once; the top ten hold less than 9%. As regards this clone: Its antigen is undetermined.

Findings and limits, study-wide: With DRB1 most and HLA-C fewest, TCR association rates differed between HLA loci in a later analysis.

Trimming removed 0 bases from V and 10 bases from J; junction bases left unmatched: 6. Looked up from germline, CDR1 is MNHNS and CDR2 is SASEGT. This CDR3 spans 16 amino acids. The V gene is TRBV6-1, the J gene TRBJ1-6, with TRBD1 matching over 10 bases. This sequence originates from a woman in her sixties or seventies in good health and CMV-seropositive. What was sequenced was PBMCs. CDR3 sequence reads: CASSEATGGGGSPLHF. The CDR3 DNA sequence: TGTGCCAGCAGTGAAGCGACAGGGGGCGGAGGCTCACCCCTCCACTTT.